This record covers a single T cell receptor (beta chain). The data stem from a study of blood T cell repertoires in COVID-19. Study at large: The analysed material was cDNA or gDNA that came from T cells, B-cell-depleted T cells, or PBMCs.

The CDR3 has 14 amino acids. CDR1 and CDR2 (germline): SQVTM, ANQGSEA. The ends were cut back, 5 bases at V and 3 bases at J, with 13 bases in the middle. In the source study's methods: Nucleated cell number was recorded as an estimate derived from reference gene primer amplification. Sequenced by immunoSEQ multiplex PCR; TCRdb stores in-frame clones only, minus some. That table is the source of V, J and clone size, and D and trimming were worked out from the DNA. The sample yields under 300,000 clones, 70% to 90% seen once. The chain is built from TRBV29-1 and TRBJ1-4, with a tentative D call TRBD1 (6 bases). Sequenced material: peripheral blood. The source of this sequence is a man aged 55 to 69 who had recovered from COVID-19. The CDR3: CSVRGSGSNEKLFF. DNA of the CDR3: TGCAGCGTTAGGGGGAGCGGATCTAATGAAAAACTGTTTTTT. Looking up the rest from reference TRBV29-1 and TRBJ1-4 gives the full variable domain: SAVISQKPSRDICQRGTSLTIQCQVDSQVTMMFWYRQQPGQSLTLIATANQGSEATYESGFVIDKFPISRPNLTFSTLTVSNMSPEDSSIYLCSVRGSGSNEKLFFGSGTQLSVL.